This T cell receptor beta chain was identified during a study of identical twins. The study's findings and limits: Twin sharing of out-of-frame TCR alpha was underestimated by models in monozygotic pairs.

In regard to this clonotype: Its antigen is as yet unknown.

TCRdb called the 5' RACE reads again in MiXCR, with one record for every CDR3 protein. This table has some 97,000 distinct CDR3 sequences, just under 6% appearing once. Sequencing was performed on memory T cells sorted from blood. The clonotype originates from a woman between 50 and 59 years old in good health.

CDR3 sequence: CASRLGGQNYGYTF. The CDR3 DNA sequence: TGTGCCAGCAGACTAGGCGGGCAGAACTATGGCTACACCTTC. The chain links TRBV7-2 to TRBJ1-2, with D unclear. V lost 6 bases and J 2 bases, leaving 13 bases between the germline ends. The V gene's germline CDR1 is SGHTA and CDR2 FQGNSA. The CDR3 covers 14 residues.